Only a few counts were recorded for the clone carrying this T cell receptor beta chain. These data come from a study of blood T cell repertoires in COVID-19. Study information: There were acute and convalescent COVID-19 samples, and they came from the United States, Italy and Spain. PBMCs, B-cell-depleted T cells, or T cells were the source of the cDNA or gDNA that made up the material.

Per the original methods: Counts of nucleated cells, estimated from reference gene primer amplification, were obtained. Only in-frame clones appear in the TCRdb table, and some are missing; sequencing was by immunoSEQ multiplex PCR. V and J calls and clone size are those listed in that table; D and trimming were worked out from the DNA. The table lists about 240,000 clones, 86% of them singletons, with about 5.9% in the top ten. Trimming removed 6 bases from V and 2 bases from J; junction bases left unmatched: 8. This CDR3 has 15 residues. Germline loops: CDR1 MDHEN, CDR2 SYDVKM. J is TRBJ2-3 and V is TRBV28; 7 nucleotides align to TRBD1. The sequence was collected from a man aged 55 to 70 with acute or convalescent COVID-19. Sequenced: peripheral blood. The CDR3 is CASSLGQASTDTQYF. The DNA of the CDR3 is TGTGCCAGCAGCTTAGGACAGGCATCCACAGATACGCAGTATTTT.